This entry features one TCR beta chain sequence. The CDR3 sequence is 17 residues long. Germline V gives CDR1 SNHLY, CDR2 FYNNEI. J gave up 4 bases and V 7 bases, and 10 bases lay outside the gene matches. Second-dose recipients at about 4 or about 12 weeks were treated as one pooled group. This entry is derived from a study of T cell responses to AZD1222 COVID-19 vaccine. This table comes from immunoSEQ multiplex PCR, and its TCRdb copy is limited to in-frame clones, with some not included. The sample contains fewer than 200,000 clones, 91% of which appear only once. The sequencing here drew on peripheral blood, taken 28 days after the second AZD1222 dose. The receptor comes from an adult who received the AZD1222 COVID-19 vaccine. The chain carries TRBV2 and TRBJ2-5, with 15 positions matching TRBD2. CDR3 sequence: CASKLGTSGRTGETQYF. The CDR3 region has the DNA TGTGCCAGCAAGTTGGGGACTAGCGGGAGGACTGGAGAGACCCAGTACTTC.